What follows is one T cell receptor (beta chain) and its context. Its antigen is undetermined. This cohort consisted of healthy bone marrow donors. Germline V gene data show CDR1 as GTSNPN and CDR2 as SVGIG (reference sequence). This CDR3 is 15 amino acids long. The trim removed 3 bases at V and 6 bases at J, leaving 10 bases unmatched. This sample is part of a study of cytomegalovirus exposure and HLA in healthy donors. The study ran its PCR with 60 Vbeta and 13 Jbeta primers. The protocol was immunoSEQ multiplex PCR, while the TCRdb copy is restricted to in-frame clones and leaves out a portion. The profile shows 120,000 or so clones, about 80% of them singletons. Study-wide results and limits: Within an earlier analysis, most TCR beta V segments proved productive either about 87% or about 30% of the time. Later work found most CMV-associated TCR beta chains apparently HLA-restricted. The authors later linked a missense DCLRE1C variant to TCR beta V- and J-gene trimming.

The clonotype comes from a young man in good health and CMV-seropositive. Sequencing was done on a sample of PBMCs. The genes are TRBV30 and TRBJ1-5, with 8 nucleotides matching TRBD1. In DNA, the CDR3 is TGTGCCTGGAGCCCCGGACAGGGAATAGGTCAGCCCCAGCATTTT. Translation: CAWSPGQGIGQPQHF.